The 7 T cell receptor beta chains below come from one sample, sequenced in a study of human T cells and chemical hapten exposure. TCRdb passed the RACE reads through MiXCR, listing each CDR3 protein once. The sample lists around 99,000 distinct CDR3 sequences, 9% to 9.5% occurring once. Indicated time point: patch test 2, 6 weeks after DPC sensitization. Noted treatment: therapeutic diphenylcyclopropenone sensitization with weekly scalp DPC. Sequenced here: whole blood, sampled in connection with sensitization to the hapten diphenylcyclopropenone (DPC). All receptors derive from a middle-aged woman with alopecia areata. Some clones in this sample may be carry-over from other donors' samples.

This clonotype has a count of ten or more. The V and J genes are TRBV13 and TRBJ2-1, with D possibly matching TRBD2 (7 bases). The CDR3 has 17 residues. Trimming stripped 6 bases from V and 3 bases from J, with 21 bases between. Germline V gives CDR1 PRHDT, CDR2 FYEKMQ (reference sequence). The CDR3 sequence: CASRPSQRGAHYNEQFF. Written as DNA, the CDR3 is TGTGCCAGCAGGCCAAGTCAACGGGGGGCCCACTACAATGAGCAGTTCTTC.

This clonotype occurred a few times. In nucleotides, the CDR3 is TGCAGCGTTTACGGGGGATCCTACAATGAGCAGTTCTTC. This codes for CSVYGGSYNEQFF. The V call is TRBV29-1, the J call TRBJ2-1; maybe TRBD2 (6 bases). The germline V gene encodes CDR1 SQVTM and CDR2 ANQGSEA. Trimming removed 5 bases at V and 1 base at J, with 9 bases between. The CDR3 runs 13 residues.

This clonotype has ten or more counts. The V and J genes are TRBV5-4 and TRBJ2-3; 7 bases agree with TRBD2. The CDR3 sequence is 15 residues long. J was trimmed by 6 bases and V by 6 bases; bases with no gene match: 13. CDR1 is SGHNT, CDR2 YYREEE, per germline (reference sequence). The CDR3 protein is CASIPSGLVSDTQYF. CDR3 coding DNA: TGTGCCAGCATCCCGTCCGGACTAGTATCCGATACGCAGTATTTT. The variable domain in full, completed from reference TRBV5-4 and TRBJ2-3, reads ETGVTQSPTHLIKTRGQQVTLRCSSQSGHNTVSWYQQALGQGPQFIFQYYREEENGRGNFPPRFSGLQFPNYSSELNVNALELDDSALYLCASIPSGLVSDTQYFGPGTRLTVL.

CDR3 loop: CASSQGLPLRADNEQFF. As DNA, the CDR3 is TGTGCCAGCAGCCAAGGACTCCCCCTGAGGGCGGACAATGAGCAGTTCTTC. The chain joins TRBV3-2 to TRBJ2-1; the D call TRBD1 from the table was never checked on the DNA. TRBV3-2 is a known pseudogene. The CDR3 covers 17 residues.

This clonotype was seen repeatedly, ten times or more. V usage is TRBV7-2 and J usage is TRBJ2-3; 10 nucleotides line up with TRBD2. The V segment lost 6 bases and the J segment 5 bases; nucleotides outside the gene matches: 5. CDR1 is SGHTA, CDR2 FQGNSA, per germline. The CDR3 contains 14 residues. CDR3 bases: TGTGCCAGCAGTTTAATAGCGGGGGGAGATACGCAGTATTTT. Translating gives CASSLIAGGDTQYF.

The chain joins TRBV19 to TRBJ1-5; D might be TRBD1 (5 bases). CDR3 length equals 14 residues. With 10 bases removed from V and 0 bases from J, the gap between germline ends came to 13 bases. The germline V gene has CDR1 LNHDA and CDR2 SQIVND (reference sequence). The CDR3 DNA reads TGTGCCACGTGGGGCAGGGTTAGCAATCAGCCCCAGCATTTT. Translated, it gives CATWGRVSNQPQHF. The variable domain in full, with the rest retrieved from reference TRBV19 and TRBJ1-5, is DGGITQSPKYLFRKEGQNVTLSCEQNLNHDAMYWYRQDPGQGLRLIYYSQIVNDFQKGDIAEGYSVSREKKESFPLTVTSAQKNPTAFYLCATWGRVSNQPQHFGDGTRLSIL.

The V gene is TRBV30, the J gene TRBJ1-6; 9 positions match TRBD1. V shed 3 bases, J shed 0 bases, and the junction held 3 bases outside the gene matches. This CDR3 region has 16 residues. Germline lookup yields CDR1 GTSNPN and CDR2 SVGIG (reference sequence). The CDR3 nucleotides are TGTGCCTGGAGGGGGACAGGGAGCTCCTATAATTCACCCCTCCACTTT. Translated, it gives CAWRGTGSSYNSPLHF.